This TCR beta chain was sequenced for a study of blood T cell repertoires in COVID-19. Study as a whole: The United States, Italy and Spain supplied acute and convalescent COVID-19 samples. From T cells, B-cell-depleted T cells, or PBMCs came the material, which was cDNA or gDNA.

The CDR3 totals 18 residues. Trimming at V came to 0 bases and at J to 1 base, leaving 5 bases not matched to a gene. Looked up from germline, CDR1 is SGDLS and CDR2 is YYNGEE. Per the study methods: Estimation of nucleated cell counts was performed using reference gene primer amplification. Only in-frame clones appear in the TCRdb table, and some are missing; sequencing was by immunoSEQ multiplex PCR. V and J calls and clone size are copied from that table; D and trimming were computed from the DNA. The sample includes tens of thousands of clones, 80% to 90% of them seen just once. This chain links TRBV9 with TRBJ2-3, with 13 bases lining up with TRBD2. This clonotype originated in a human donor in a cohort sampled during active COVID-19. Sequenced sample: peripheral blood. The CDR3, as DNA: TGTGCCAGCAGCGTAGGGACTAGCGGGAGAGGCGGCACAGATACGCAGTATTTT. Its protein product is CASSVGTSGRGGTDTQYF.